This T cell receptor beta chain is drawn from a study of beta chain features in type 1 diabetes. Study outcomes and limitations: Naive, central memory and regulatory TCRB repertoires appeared more similar among patients than healthy donors. Shortening of TCRB CDR3s, moderate but significant, appeared in all four CD4+ subsets of Type 1 diabetes patients.

Germline CDR1 and CDR2: SGHTA and FQGNSA. The CDR3 extends over 12 amino acids. Between the trimmed V and J ends, which lost 2 bases and 6 bases, there was a span of 5 bases. Concerning this clone: Its antigen is currently unknown.

The entirety of the isolated RNA underwent reverse transcription, so expressed TCRB transcripts were sequenced. Measured with immunoSEQ multiplex PCR; TCRdb has only the in-frame clones, and not every one. The table has over 600,000 clones, around 12% seen once; the top ten hold around 0.12%. Sequenced material: naive CD4+ T cells from blood. This TCR came from a man aged 25 to 40 with type 1 diabetes. V usage is TRBV7-2 and J usage is TRBJ1-5; D is uncertain. In DNA, the CDR3 is TGTGCCAGCAGCTTACCTTTTCAGCCCCAGCATTTT. Encoded protein: CASSLPFQPQHF.